This T cell receptor beta chain came from a study of T cells after yellow fever vaccination. General study points: Reappearance after the booster was observed for most primary-vaccination clones (about 96% CD4, roughly 90% CD8). Repertoires sorted by FACS could include abundant clonotypes that are contaminants from the bulk population. Peaking on day 5 versus 15, the secondary response was faster but weaker. The CD4 compartment and the CD8 compartment contained a small share of clonotypes in common.

A few counts support this clonotype. The target antigen is unknown. In TCRdb, the 5' RACE reads were re-called with MiXCR into one record per CDR3 protein. The repertoire includes under 600,000 distinct CDR3 sequences, about 13% of them detected once, and over 11% sits in the top ten. Germline loops: CDR1 SQVTM, CDR2 ANQGSEA. CDR3 length: 15 amino acids. V was clipped by 6 bases and J by 5 bases, with 22 bases between them. The sequence was collected from a man younger than 45 who received the YFV17D yellow fever vaccine. The sample here was PBMCs, taken on the day of the yellow fever booster vaccination. The chain carries TRBV29-1 and TRBJ1-2; D ambiguous. The CDR3 DNA follows: TGCAGCGTGGACCGACAATTCGCCCTGGCATATGGCTACACCTTC. This codes for CSVDRQFALAYGYTF.